This is a list of T cell receptor beta chains from one sample in a study of blood T cell repertoires in COVID-19. Sequencing was performed with immunoSEQ multiplex PCR; in TCRdb, only in-frame clones are kept and a portion is missing. This sample has around 210,000 clones, with more than 65% found just once. Sequencing input: peripheral blood. The receptors come from a human donor in a cohort sampled during active COVID-19. Each CDR3 is given with its conserved first and last residue. The D gene is left open where the match is weak. Some rows have no size entry. The others give once, few or many, or a class for an expanded clone.

>TRBJ2-7|TRBD2|NA|TRBV10-2
TGCGCCAGCAGTGAGTCGAACGGGAGGGCCCACGAGCAGTACTTC
CASSESNGRAHEQYF
>TRBJ2-2|TRBD1|NA|TRBV5-1
TGCGCCAGCAGCTTGGCCGGGCCCCGGGACAGGGTCACCGGGGAGCTGTTTTTT
CASSLAGPRDRVTGELFF
>TRBJ2-3|NA|NA|TRBV21-1
TGTGCCAGCAGCAACGAAGAGCTATTGGTCCCGGGACAGGGTTCGGATACGCAGTATTTT
CASSNEELLVPGQGSDTQYF
>TRBJ2-5|TRBD2|NA|TRBV4-2
TGTGCCAGCAGCCAAGATGGGACTAGCGGGTACCAAGAGACCCAGTACTTC
CASSQDGTSGYQETQYF
>TRBJ2-2|TRBD1|NA|TRBV6-5
TGTGCCAGCAGAGCGACAGGGGGGGTAACCGGGGAGCTGTTTTTT
CASRATGGVTGELFF
>TRBJ2-3|NA|NA|TRBV21-1
TGTGCCAGCAGCGCATTTCTAGCGGGCCGAGGGGGTACGCAGTATTTT
CASSAFLAGRGGTQYF
>TRBJ2-3|TRBD2|once|TRBV14
TGTGCCAGCAGCGGGCGGAGCGGGAGTTTGGGCACAGATACGCAGTATTTT
CASSGRSGSLGTDTQYF
>TRBJ2-2|NA|NA|TRBV10-1
TGCGCCAGCAGTGAGTCGGGCCGCACCGGGGAGCTGTTTTTT
CASSESGRTGELFF
>TRBJ1-5|NA|NA|TRBV18
TGTGCCAGCCAACAGGGAGAGGGCCAGCCCCAGCATTTT
CASQQGEGQPQHF
>TRBJ2-2|NA|many|TRBV4-1
TGCGCCAGCAGCCAAGATATAAGGACAGATATAGCCGGGGAGCTGTTTTTT
CASSQDIRTDIAGELFF
>TRBJ2-1|TRBD2|NA|TRBV4-1
TGCGCCAGCAGCCATCTAATTGGGCTAGCGGGAGCTTCAACCTACAATGAGCAGTTCTTC
CASSHLIGLAGASTYNEQFF
>TRBJ1-5|NA|NA|TRBV2
TGTGCCAGCAGTGTAGAAGGGAGTAGCAATCAGCCCCAGCATTTT
CASSVEGSSNQPQHF
>TRBJ2-7|NA|few|TRBV30
TGTGCCTGGGTTACAGGGTATCCCACCTACGAGCAGTACTTC
CAWVTGYPTYEQYF
>TRBJ1-1|TRBD1|NA|TRBV27
TGTGCCAGCAGTTTGTTAGGGGGCCGAACTGAAGCTTTCTTT
CASSLLGGRTEAFF
>TRBJ1-6|NA|NA|TRBV27
TGTGCCAGCAGTTTAGCGGGGATCGGTAATTCACCCCTCCACTTT
CASSLAGIGNSPLHF
>TRBJ2-3|NA|medium-sized|TRBV11-2
TGTGCCAGCAGCTTAGTGGGGGGGCAGGCAGATACGCAGTATTTT
CASSLVGGQADTQYF
>TRBJ2-3|NA|NA|TRBV4-2
TGTGCCAGCAGCCGAGAGAGGAGGGATACGCAGTATTTT
CASSRERRDTQYF
>TRBJ2-7|TRBD2|NA|TRBV7-9
TGTGCCAGCAGCTTTAGCGGGAGGTCTTACGAGCAGTACTTC
CASSFSGRSYEQYF
>TRBJ1-1|NA|NA|TRBV21-1
TGTGCCAGCAGCGGACACAGGGGTATGGAAGACACTGAAGCTTTCTTT
CASSGHRGMEDTEAFF
>TRBJ1-3|NA|NA|TRBV24-1
TGTGCCACCAGTGATCCAGGGGCTGGAAACACCATATATTTT
CATSDPGAGNTIYF
>TRBJ2-1|NA|NA|TRBV11-2
TGTGCCAGCAGCTTAGTTCGGACAGTGACCAATGAGCAGTTCTTC
CASSLVRTVTNEQFF
>TRBJ2-7|TRBD2|NA|TRBV7-9
TGTGCCAGCAGCAGGATTAGGGGACTAGCGGCCTACGAGCAGTACTTC
CASSRIRGLAAYEQYF
>TRBJ2-2|TRBD1|NA|TRBV19
TGTGCCAGTACCCCGACAGGGGGGGGCGGGGAGCTGTTTTTT
CASTPTGGGGELFF
>TRBJ1-2|TRBD1|NA|TRBV28
TGTGCCAGCAGGGGGACAGAGAACTATGGCTACACCTTC
CASRGTENYGYTF
>TRBJ2-1|TRBD2|NA|TRBV6-4
TGTGCCAGCAGCCCCTCCGGGACTACATGGAAGGGTGAGCAGTTCTTC
CASSPSGTTWKGEQFF
>TRBJ2-4|NA|NA|TRBV19
TGTGCCAGTAGTATAGATCCGGACAGATTGCTAGCCAAAAACATTCAGTACTTC
CASSIDPDRLLAKNIQYF
>TRBJ2-2|NA|few|TRBV6-5
TGTGCCAGCAGTTATTCTGACAGCATAAACACCGGGGAGCTGTTTTTT
CASSYSDSINTGELFF
>TRBJ1-3|NA|NA|TRBV6-6
TGTGCCAGCAGGCAACAGGGTTCTGGAAACACCATATATTTT
CASRQQGSGNTIYF
>TRBJ2-3|TRBD1|NA|TRBV7-9
TGTGCCAGCAGCTTAGCGCGGGGGACAGGGATAACAGATACGCAGTATTTT
CASSLARGTGITDTQYF
>TRBJ2-3|TRBD2|NA|TRBV6-5
TGTGCCAGTACCATAGCGGGAGTGATTGCAGATACGCAGTATTTT
CASTIAGVIADTQYF
>TRBJ2-6|NA|NA|TRBV2
TGTGCCAGCTTCGTCGGGGGGCTATCTCACTCTGGGGCCAACGTCCTGACTTTC
CASFVGGLSHSGANVLTF
>TRBJ1-1|NA|NA|TRBV2
TGTGCCAGCAGTGAGCGGGGGAGGGACACTGAAGCTTTCTTT
CASSERGRDTEAFF
>TRBJ1-5|NA|NA|TRBV28
TGTGCCAGCAGTTTATTGTCAGGGATCAATCAGCCCCAGCATTTT
CASSLLSGINQPQHF
>TRBJ1-4|TRBD1|NA|TRBV30
TGTGCCTGGGGGCCGGGACAGCCTAATGAAAAACTGTTTTTT
CAWGPGQPNEKLFF
>TRBJ2-3|TRBD1|NA|TRBV6-4
TGTGCCAGCAAAATTCCGGGACAGGCTAGCACAGATACGCAGTATTTT
CASKIPGQASTDTQYF